These 18 T cell receptor beta chains share one sample of origin, sequenced in a study of cytomegalovirus exposure and HLA in healthy donors. It was with 60 Vbeta and 13 Jbeta primers that the PCR ran. Libraries were prepared by immunoSEQ multiplex PCR; TCRdb keeps only in-frame clonotypes and omits some of them. The sample has roughly 220,000 clones. Sequencing used PBMCs. The receptors originated from a girl under 10 years old in good health and CMV-seropositive.

This chain uses TRBV19 with TRBJ2-1, with D maybe TRBD1 (6 bases). The V gene's germline CDR1 is LNHDA and CDR2 SQIVND (reference sequence). Trimming removed 6 bases at V and 2 bases at J, with 11 bases between. This CDR3 comprises 14 residues. CDR3 sequence reads: CASRDHRAYNEQFF. DNA for the CDR3: TGTGCCAGTAGGGACCACAGGGCCTACAATGAGCAGTTCTTC. The variable domain in full, with the rest retrieved from reference TRBV19 and TRBJ2-1, is DGGITQSPKYLFRKEGQNVTLSCEQNLNHDAMYWYRQDPGQGLRLIYYSQIVNDFQKGDIAEGYSVSREKKESFPLTVTSAQKNPTAFYLCASRDHRAYNEQFFGPGTRLTVL.

The chain is built from TRBV20-1 and TRBJ1-2, with D possibly TRBD1 on 6 matching bases. The germline V gene encodes CDR1 DFQATT and CDR2 SNEGSKA (reference sequence). This CDR3 contains 11 residues. Trimming left V 3 bases short and J 6 bases short, with 8 bases between. In DNA, the CDR3 is TGCAGTGCTAGCAGACAGGATGGCTACACCTTC. Translating it yields CSASRQDGYTF.

Remarks on this clone: No conserved phenylalanine or tryptophan is present at the end of the CDR3, so a read error is the likely explanation. The chain carries TRBV27 and TRBJ2-7; the D gene is possibly TRBD2 (5 bases). The germline V gene has CDR1 MNHEY and CDR2 SMNVEV (reference sequence). Trimming left V 5 bases short and J 7 bases short, with 9 bases between. The CDR3 loop spans 11 amino acids. The CDR3: CASSLGSEQYL. The CDR3 region has the DNA TGTGCCAGCAGTCTTGGGAGTGAGCAGTACCTC.

The rearrangement uses TRBV4-1 and TRBJ2-1; 7 bases are shared with TRBD2. Germline V gives CDR1 MGHRA, CDR2 YSYEKL. CDR3 length equals 17 residues. The V segment lost 3 bases and the J segment 10 bases; nucleotides outside the gene matches: 18. The CDR3 here is CASSHTSGLAVVGEQFF. As DNA, the CDR3 is TGCGCCAGCAGCCATACTTCCGGGCTAGCGGTGGTAGGGGAGCAGTTCTTC.

The V and J genes are TRBV19 and TRBJ2-1, with TRBD2 matching 9 bases. The trim removed 5 bases at V and 2 bases at J, leaving 4 bases unmatched. Germline-derived CDR1 and CDR2 are LNHDA and SQIVND (reference sequence). CDR3 length: 15 residues. The CDR3 reads CASSHSGSAYNEQFF. The CDR3 bases are TGTGCCAGTAGTCATAGCGGGAGCGCCTACAATGAGCAGTTCTTC.

The chain has TRBV10-3 and TRBJ2-7; 10 bases agree with TRBD1. The CDR3 has 13 amino acids. Per the germline V gene, CDR1 is ENHRY and CDR2 is SYGVKD. With 9 bases clipped from V and 1 base from J, the junction kept 3 bases outside the gene matches. CDR3 sequence: CAIGQGGSYEQYF. The CDR3 DNA sequence: TGTGCCATAGGACAGGGGGGGTCCTACGAGCAGTACTTC.

V usage is TRBV7-2 and J usage is TRBJ1-1; 8 bases line up with TRBD1. Germline V gene data show CDR1 as SGHTA and CDR2 as FQGNSA. Losses at the gene ends were 1 base for V and 1 base for J; bases not matched to a gene: 8. The CDR3 loop spans 17 amino acids. DNA of the CDR3: TGTGCCAGCAGCTTAGTAGGCCCCGGGACAGGGAACACTGAAGCTTTCTTT. It codes for CASSLVGPGTGNTEAFF.

CDR3 in amino acids: CSVYGLAGSYNEQFF. The CDR3 DNA follows: TGCAGCGTTTATGGACTAGCGGGATCCTACAATGAGCAGTTCTTC. V usage is TRBV29-1 and J usage is TRBJ2-1; 12 bases are shared with TRBD2. In germline, CDR1 is SQVTM, CDR2 ANQGSEA. V lost 5 bases to trimming and J lost 1 base; unmatched junction nucleotides: 3. The CDR3 sequence is 15 residues long.

This sequence joins TRBV7-9 and TRBJ2-3; the match to TRBD1 covers 11 bases. This CDR3 is built from 14 residues. Germline CDR1 reads SEHNR; CDR2 reads FQNEAQ (reference sequence). After removal of 9 bases from V and 5 bases from J, the junction contained 7 bases not matched to a gene. The CDR3 sequence is CASSDRGQGDTQYF. CDR3 sequence (DNA): TGTGCCAGTTCGGACAGGGGGCAGGGAGATACGCAGTATTTT.

The chain carries TRBV5-4 and TRBJ2-1; 12 nucleotides agree with TRBD2. The CDR3 covers 14 residues. J gave up 7 bases and V 4 bases, and 3 bases lay outside the gene matches. Germline lookup yields CDR1 SGHNT and CDR2 YYREEE (reference sequence). CDR3 in amino acids: CASSLGTSGNEQFF. The CDR3 region has the DNA TGTGCCAGCAGCCTCGGGACTAGCGGGAATGAGCAGTTCTTC.

The chain joins TRBV2 to TRBJ2-3, with 14 bases lining up with TRBD2. Germline assignment: CDR1 SNHLY and CDR2 FYNNEI. The length of the CDR3 is 15 residues. V was pared by 6 bases and J by 7 bases, with 6 bases of the junction left unmatched. This CDR3 is CASRTGTSGSNTQYF. CDR3 DNA: TGTGCCAGCAGGACCGGGACTAGCGGGAGTAATACGCAGTATTTT.

This chain uses TRBV15 with TRBJ1-3; 9 bases agree with TRBD1. The germline V gene encodes CDR1 LNHNV and CDR2 YYDKDF (reference sequence). The CDR3 length is 18 residues. Trimming cost V 0 bases and J 0 bases; bases outside gene matches: 6. The CDR3 DNA is TGTGCCACCAGCAGAGATTTGGGACAGGGAAGCTCTGGAAACACCATATATTTT. Translation gives CATSRDLGQGSSGNTIYF.

The genes are TRBV6-6 and TRBJ1-1; tentative D call: TRBD1 (6 bases). The ends were cut back, 6 bases at V and 6 bases at J, with 17 bases in the middle. The germline gives CDR1 MNHNY, CDR2 SVGAGI (reference sequence). This CDR3 is built from 14 residues. The CDR3 region has the DNA TGTGCCAGCAGCCCCGGGACACAACCTCCTGAAGCTTTCTTT. It is translated as CASSPGTQPPEAFF.

The chain links TRBV27 to TRBJ2-3, with 9 bases that match TRBD2. Trimming at V came to 5 bases and at J to 3 bases, leaving 6 bases not matched to a gene. Germline lookup yields CDR1 MNHEY and CDR2 SMNVEV (reference sequence). The CDR3 sequence is 15 residues long. CDR3 sequence (DNA): TGTGCCAGCAGTGCCCCTAGCGGGAAGACAGATACGCAGTATTTT. This codes for CASSAPSGKTDTQYF.

Concerning this clone itself: One end of the junction fails to match germline, which may point to a read error. V gene TRBV20-1 combines with J gene TRBJ2-1; D is undetermined. This CDR3 spans 11 amino acids. The germline CDR1 and CDR2 sequences are DFQATT and SNEGSKA (reference sequence). CDR3 residues: CSARPYSEQFF. The CDR3 DNA reads TGCAGTGCCCGACCCTACAGTGAGCAGTTCTTC.

The gene calls are TRBV18 and TRBJ2-7, with a weak D call TRBD2 (6 bases). Between the trimmed V and J ends, which lost 2 bases and 7 bases, there was a span of 12 bases. This CDR3 has 13 amino acids. The germline V gene has CDR1 KGHSH and CDR2 LQKENI. Here the CDR3 reads CASSPGRRWEQYF. The CDR3, as DNA: TGTGCCAGCTCACCAGGGAGGAGGTGGGAGCAGTACTTC.

The chain couples TRBV5-6 to TRBJ1-1; D gene unclear. From germline, CDR1 is SGHDT and CDR2 YYEEEE. V was trimmed by 0 bases and J by 6 bases, leaving 6 bases between them. This CDR3 contains 12 residues. Here the CDR3 DNA reads TGTGCCAGCAGCTTGGTCCGGTCTGAAGCTTTCTTT. Protein product: CASSLVRSEAFF. Complete variable domain (other parts from reference TRBV5-6 and TRBJ1-1): DAGVTQSPTHLIKTRGQQVTLRCSPKSGHDTVSWYQQALGQGPQFIFQYYEEEERQRGNFPDRFSGHQFPNYSSELNVNALLLGDSALYLCASSLVRSEAFFGQGTRLTVV.

CDR3 loop: CASSLGDRDNEKLFF. DNA for the CDR3: TGCGCCAGCAGCCTTGGGGACAGGGATAATGAAAAACTGTTTTTT. This rearrangement joins TRBV4-1 to TRBJ1-4; TRBD1 matches 9 bases. The J segment lost 4 bases and the V segment lost 4 bases, leaving 4 bases of the junction unmatched. The CDR3 is made up of 15 amino acids. In germline, CDR1 is MGHRA, CDR2 YSYEKL.